The 25 T cell receptor beta chains listed next were all sequenced from one sample in a study of CD8+ T cells in alopecia areata. Reverse transcription of extracted RNA yielded cDNA, which provided the sequencing template. Profiling relied on immunoSEQ multiplex PCR, and the TCRdb table lists in-frame clones only, not all of them. Of over 200,000 clones in the sample, around 62% were seen once. This sample comprised CD4+ T cells sorted from blood, obtained at week 0. Source of these receptors: a human donor with alopecia areata.

V and J are TRBV29-1 and TRBJ2-1; the D gene is possibly TRBD2 (6 bases). The CDR3 totals 11 residues. CDR1 is SQVTM, CDR2 ANQGSEA, per germline. The V and J ends lost 4 bases and 7 bases respectively, with 8 bases between them. This CDR3 reads CSVAGVNEQFF. Here the CDR3 DNA reads TGCAGCGTTGCGGGGGTGAATGAGCAGTTCTTC.

The chain uses TRBV4-1 and TRBJ2-4, with a weak D call TRBD2 (5 bases). V was clipped by 3 bases and J by 1 base, with 16 bases between them. CDR3 length: 17 amino acids. CDR1 and CDR2 from the germline V gene are MGHRA and YSYEKL. CDR3 in DNA: TGCGCCAGCAGCCATAGCTTACTAGAGCCGGCCAAAAACATTCAGTACTTC. Amino acids: CASSHSLLEPAKNIQYF.

V is TRBV5-1 and J is TRBJ2-6; a weak D match, TRBD1 (6 bases). This CDR3 contains 17 residues. Germline values: CDR1 SGHRS, CDR2 YFSETQ. V was trimmed by 0 bases and J by 3 bases, leaving 13 bases between them. CDR3 amino acids: CASSLEIQGSGANVLTF. The CDR3 bases are TGCGCCAGCAGCTTGGAGATACAGGGAAGTGGGGCCAACGTCCTGACTTTC.

CDR3 DNA sequence: TGTGCCAGCAGCTCCACAGATGACAGGGAGACCTTC. It is translated as CASSSTDDRETF. The chain couples TRBV7-9 to TRBJ1-2; TRBD1 aligns across 7 bases. The CDR3 has 12 amino acids. V shed 4 bases and J 14 bases; nucleotides not matched to a gene: 10. Per the germline V gene, CDR1 is SEHNR and CDR2 is FQNEAQ (reference sequence).

The genes are TRBV19 and TRBJ1-5, with a weak D call TRBD1 (6 bases). Trimming shortened V by 5 bases and J by 0 bases, and 11 bases separated the two germline ends. CDR1 is LNHDA and CDR2 is SQIVND in the germline V gene (reference sequence). The CDR3 spans 15 residues. CDR3 nucleotide sequence: TGTGCCAGTAGTGGGGGGCAGATTAGCAATCAGCCCCAGCATTTT. Protein: CASSGGQISNQPQHF.

CDR3 in amino acids: CASSAGQGTAFF. The CDR3 nucleotides read TGTGCCAGCAGCGCTGGACAGGGGACAGCTTTCTTT. The rearrangement uses TRBV7-3 and TRBJ1-1; 9 nucleotides match TRBD1. V lost 5 bases to trimming and J lost 10 bases; unmatched junction nucleotides: 5. CDR3 length: 12 residues. Looked up from germline, CDR1 is SGHTA and CDR2 is FQGTGA.

This clone was picked up a small number of times. This chain connects TRBV5-1 to TRBJ1-1; D unresolved. The CDR3 spans 11 residues. Germline assignment: CDR1 SGHRS and CDR2 YFSETQ. Deletions cut 2 bases from V and 8 bases from J, with 7 bases between. The CDR3 region has the DNA TGCGCCAGCAGCTTTGAGTCCGAAGCTTTCTTT. Residues: CASSFESEAFF.

The J gene is TRBJ1-2, the V gene TRBV2; 7 positions agree with TRBD1. The CDR3 has 13 residues. The J segment lost 6 bases and the V segment lost 6 bases, leaving 7 bases of the junction unmatched. From germline, CDR1 is SNHLY and CDR2 FYNNEI. Here the CDR3 reads CASSPTGAHGYTF. Here the CDR3 DNA reads TGTGCCAGCAGCCCTACAGGGGCCCATGGCTACACCTTC. Combining the CDR3 with reference TRBV2 and TRBJ1-2 gives the whole variable domain EPEVTQTPSHQVTQMGQEVILRCVPISNHLYFYWYRQILGQKVEFLVSFYNNEISEKSEIFDDQFSVERPDGSNFTLKIRSTKLEDSAMYFCASSPTGAHGYTFGSGTRLTVV.

As for this clone: Other DNA sequences from this sample encode an identical CDR3 as well. The V call is TRBV30, the J call TRBJ1-1; TRBD1 is a possible D gene (5 bases). Trimming removed 0 bases at V and 5 bases at J, with 7 bases between. There are 12 residues in the CDR3. Per germline, CDR1 GTSNPN and CDR2 SVGIG (reference sequence). CDR3 in DNA: TGTGCCTGGAGTGTACGGGGGACTGAAGCTTTCTTT. Its translation is CAWSVRGTEAFF.

This chain uses TRBV30 with TRBJ1-2; TRBD1 aligns across 7 bases. The CDR3 is 11 residues long. V was pared by 5 bases and J by 8 bases, with 5 bases of the junction left unmatched. Germline loops: CDR1 GTSNPN, CDR2 SVGIG (reference sequence). CDR3 bases: TGTGCCTGGGACAGGGTTTACGGCTACACCTTC. Amino acid sequence: CAWDRVYGYTF.

The chain joins TRBV5-6 to TRBJ2-7; no clear D gene. CDR3 length: 14 amino acids. Deletions cut 0 bases from V and 5 bases from J, with 12 bases between. Germline V CDR1 and CDR2: SGHDT, YYEEEE. The chain's CDR3 is CASSLGPDQDEQYF. The CDR3, as DNA: TGTGCCAGCAGCTTGGGACCTGATCAGGACGAGCAGTACTTC.

This clone was detected only once. The J gene is TRBJ2-1, the V gene TRBV30; 14 bases fit TRBD2. Germline CDR1 GTSNPN, CDR2 SVGIG (reference sequence). The V gene end was trimmed by 5 bases and the J gene end by 12 bases; junction bases not matched to a gene: 9. CDR3 length equals 14 residues. CDR3 region: CAWGLAGGVPGQFF. CDR3 coding DNA: TGTGCCTGGGGACTAGCGGGAGGCGTACCGGGGCAGTTCTTC.

The DNA for the CDR3 is TGTGCCAGCTCCGCGGACAGGTACGAGCAGTACTTC. Residues: CASSADRYEQYF. The chain has TRBV18 and TRBJ2-7; TRBD1 agrees at 7 bases. With 6 bases clipped from V and 4 bases from J, the junction kept 3 bases outside the gene matches. Germline loops: CDR1 KGHSH, CDR2 LQKENI. The CDR3 runs 12 residues.

The V gene is TRBV12-2, the J gene TRBJ1-6; the D call of TRBD1 is as the table states it, not checked on the DNA. TRBV12-2 is a recognized pseudogene. CDR3 size: 21 residues. The CDR3 nucleotides read TGTGCAAGTCGCTTAGCGGGAAGGACAGACGAGAGGCAACCCTATAATTCACCCCTCCACTTT. Its protein product is CASRLAGRTDERQPYNSPLHF.

The chain combines TRBV6-1 with TRBJ1-2, with 9 bases lining up with TRBD1. The V gene's germline CDR1 is MNHNS and CDR2 SASEGT. This CDR3 contains 13 residues. The J segment lost 6 bases and the V segment lost 6 bases, leaving 5 bases of the junction unmatched. CDR3: CASSGTGINGYTF. The CDR3 DNA is TGTGCCAGCAGCGGGACAGGGATCAATGGCTACACCTTC.

V usage is TRBV25-1 and J usage is TRBJ1-6, with a possible D match to TRBD1 (6 bases). The V end was cut by 3 bases, the J end by 9 bases, with 18 bases between. The CDR3 has 16 residues. Germline V lookup: CDR1 MGHDK, CDR2 SYGVNS. CDR3 DNA sequence: TGTGCCAGCAGTGACTGGGGGCCTAAGAACAGTTCACCCCTCCACTTT. It is translated as CASSDWGPKNSSPLHF.

This chain connects TRBV7-8 to TRBJ2-7; TRBD2 matches at 9 bases. There are 16 residues in the CDR3. Unmatched junction bases numbered 11, after V lost 2 bases and J lost 6 bases. CDR1 is SGHVS and CDR2 is FQNEAQ in the germline V gene. In nucleotides, the CDR3 is TGTGCCAGCAGCTTACGCCAAGCGGGGGGCTTAAGCGAGCAGTACTTC. Protein: CASSLRQAGGLSEQYF.

V is TRBV29-1 and J is TRBJ2-5; 7 nucleotides align to TRBD2. The J call may be mistaken, given a closer DNA end match to TRBJ2-7. Looked up from germline, CDR1 is SQVTM and CDR2 is ANQGSEA. The CDR3 contains 12 residues. CDR3 sequence reads: CSVAGLDYEQYF. For the CDR3, the DNA is TGCAGCGTTGCCGGACTAGACTACGAGCAGTACTTC.

A word on this clone: This specimen includes other DNA sequences encoding the same CDR3. The chain couples TRBV5-1 to TRBJ2-7; no reliable D call. The germline V and J ends were trimmed by 2 bases and 6 bases, with 6 bases remaining between them. The CDR3 contains 11 residues. Per germline, CDR1 SGHRS and CDR2 YFSETQ. The CDR3 protein is CASSFTGEQYF. CDR3 nucleotide sequence: TGCGCCAGCAGCTTCACGGGCGAGCAGTACTTC.

This clone was counted a few times. The chain employs TRBV7-7 and TRBJ1-1, with D perhaps TRBD1 (6 bases). Trimming pared 5 bases from V and 10 bases from J, leaving 11 bases between. Germline CDR1 is SSHAT and CDR2 is FNYEAQ (reference sequence). The CDR3 is 11 amino acids. CDR3 coding DNA: TGTGCCAGCAGCCAGGGGACGTCAGCTTTCTTT. Amino acid sequence: CASSQGTSAFF.

This clone was detected a few times. The rearrangement links TRBV11-2 to TRBJ2-4, with D possibly TRBD1 on 7 matching bases. CDR3 length equals 17 residues. V was pared by 1 base and J by 4 bases, with 17 bases between. CDR1 is SGHAT, CDR2 FQNNGV, per germline. The CDR3 DNA is TGTGCCAGCAGCTTAGCATATCGCGGGACAGAGAAAAACATTCAGTACTTC. Residues: CASSLAYRGTEKNIQYF.

CDR3 amino acids: CASSLPQGDTEAFF. The CDR3 DNA follows: TGCGCCAGCAGCTTGCCTCAGGGGGACACTGAAGCTTTCTTT. The chain carries TRBV5-1 and TRBJ1-1; 7 nucleotides agree with TRBD1. Germline V lookup: CDR1 SGHRS, CDR2 YFSETQ. This CDR3 has 14 residues. V lost 1 base to trimming and J lost 3 bases; unmatched junction nucleotides: 3.

This clone has just one count. In DNA, the CDR3 is TGTGCCAGCAGTTTAAGGATCGGCCCCTACGAGCAGTACTTC. It specifies CASSLRIGPYEQYF. The J gene is TRBJ2-7, the V gene TRBV27, with D unresolved. Germline V gene sequence: CDR1 MNHEY, CDR2 SMNVEV (reference sequence). This CDR3 has 14 residues. The germline V and J ends were trimmed by 2 bases and 2 bases, with 10 bases remaining between them.

For the CDR3, the DNA is TGTGCCAGCAGTGTACTGGGCCTCAGGATTCAGTACTTC. Translating gives CASSVLGLRIQYF. This chain uses TRBV6-1 with TRBJ2-4; D gene ambiguous. Per the germline V gene, CDR1 is MNHNS and CDR2 is SASEGT. This CDR3 region has 13 residues. The germline V and J ends were trimmed by 4 bases and 10 bases, with 14 bases remaining between them.

The chain joins TRBV9 to TRBJ2-7; D possibly uses TRBD1 or TRBD2 (6 bases each). The CDR3 is 15 amino acids. Germline CDR1 SGDLS, CDR2 YYNGEE. Trimming stripped 4 bases from V and 3 bases from J, with 17 bases between. Written as DNA, the CDR3 is TGTGCCAGCAGCCTAGGGGGTAGCGGTGTCTACGAGCAGTACTTC. This encodes CASSLGGSGVYEQYF. The full variable domain, rest sourced from reference TRBV9 and TRBJ2-7, is DSGVTQTPKHLITATGQRVTLRCSPRSGDLSVYWYQQSLDQGLQFLIQYYNGEERAKGNILERFSAQQFPDLHSELNLSSLELGDSALYFCASSLGGSGVYEQYFGPGTRLTVT.